This TCR beta chain was captured in a study of Ad26.COV2.S vaccination and SARS-CoV-2 variants. Study results and caveats: Recipients given vaccine exceeded placebo recipients in spike-specific TCR breadth.

Concerning this clone: Its matching antigen is unknown.

CDR3 size: 11 residues. Germline-derived CDR1 and CDR2 are MNHEY and SVGAGI. The ends were cut back, 7 bases at V and 7 bases at J, with 8 bases in the middle. Noted treatment: around 19 received Ad26.COV2.S at low or high dose, single or two shots; about 5 received placebo; per-sample allocation not given. Specimen acquisition occurred on day 63 following the initial vaccine or placebo injection. Adults aged 18-55 years in Boston included the donor. Profiling relied on immunoSEQ multiplex PCR, and the TCRdb table lists in-frame clones only, not all of them. The top ten clones hold roughly 1.5% of a sample with hundreds of thousands of clones, roughly 90% of them seen once.

This chain joins TRBV6-5 and TRBJ1-5; the D gene is possibly TRBD1 (6 bases). The clonotype comes from a person aged 18 to 59 who received the Ad26.COV2.S COVID-19 vaccine or a placebo. This specimen consisted of peripheral blood, obtained in a trial of Ad26.COV2.S vaccine versus placebo. CDR3 sequence (DNA): TGTGCCAGCAACAGGGAACAGCCCCAGCATTTT. This sequence encodes CASNREQPQHF.